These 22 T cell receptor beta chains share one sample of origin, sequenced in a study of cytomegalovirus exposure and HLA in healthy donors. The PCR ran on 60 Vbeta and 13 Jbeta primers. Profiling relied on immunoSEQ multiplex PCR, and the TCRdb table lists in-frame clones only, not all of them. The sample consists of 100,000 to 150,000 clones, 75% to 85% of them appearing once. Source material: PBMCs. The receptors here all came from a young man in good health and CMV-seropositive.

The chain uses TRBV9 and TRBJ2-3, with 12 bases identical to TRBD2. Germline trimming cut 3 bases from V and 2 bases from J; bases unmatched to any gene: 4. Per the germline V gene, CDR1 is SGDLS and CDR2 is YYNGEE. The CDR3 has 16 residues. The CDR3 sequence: CASSALAGGPTDTQYF. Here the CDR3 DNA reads TGTGCCAGCAGCGCACTAGCGGGGGGCCCCACAGATACGCAGTATTTT.

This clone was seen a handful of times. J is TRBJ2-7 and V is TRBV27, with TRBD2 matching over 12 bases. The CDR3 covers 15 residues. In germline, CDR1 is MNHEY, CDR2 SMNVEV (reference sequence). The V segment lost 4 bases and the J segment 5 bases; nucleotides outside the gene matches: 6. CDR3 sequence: CASSSGLAGINEQYF. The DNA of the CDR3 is TGTGCCAGCAGTTCCGGACTAGCGGGGATCAACGAGCAGTACTTC.

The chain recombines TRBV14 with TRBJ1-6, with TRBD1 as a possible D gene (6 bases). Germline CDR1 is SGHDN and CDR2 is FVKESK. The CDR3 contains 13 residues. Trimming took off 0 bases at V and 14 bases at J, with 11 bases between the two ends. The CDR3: CASSQDQQGTLHF. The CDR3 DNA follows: TGTGCCAGCAGCCAAGATCAACAGGGTACCCTCCACTTT.

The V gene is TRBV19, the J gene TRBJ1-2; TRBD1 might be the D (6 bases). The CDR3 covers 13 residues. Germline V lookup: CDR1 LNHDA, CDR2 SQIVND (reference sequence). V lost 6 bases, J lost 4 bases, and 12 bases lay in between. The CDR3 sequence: CASSGQSSYGYTF. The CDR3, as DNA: TGTGCCAGTAGCGGACAGTCATCCTATGGCTACACCTTC.

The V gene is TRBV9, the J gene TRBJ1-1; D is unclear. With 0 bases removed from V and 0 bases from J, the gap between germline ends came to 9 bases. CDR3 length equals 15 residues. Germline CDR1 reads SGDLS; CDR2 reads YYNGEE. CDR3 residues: CASSVGGRMNTEAFF. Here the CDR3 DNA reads TGTGCCAGCAGCGTAGGAGGTAGGATGAACACTGAAGCTTTCTTT.

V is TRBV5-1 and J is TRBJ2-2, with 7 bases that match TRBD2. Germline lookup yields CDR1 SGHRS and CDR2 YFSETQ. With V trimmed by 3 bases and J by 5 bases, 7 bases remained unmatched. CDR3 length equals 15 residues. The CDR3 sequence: CASSSGGGETGELFF. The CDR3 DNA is TGCGCCAGCAGCTCGGGGGGTGGAGAAACCGGGGAGCTGTTTTTT.

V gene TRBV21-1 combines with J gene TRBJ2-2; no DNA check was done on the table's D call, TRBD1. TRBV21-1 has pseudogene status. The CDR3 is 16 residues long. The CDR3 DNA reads TGTGCCAGCACCAGGACAGGGGGATCTTTAACCGGGGAGCTGTTTTTT. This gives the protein CASTRTGGSLTGELFF.

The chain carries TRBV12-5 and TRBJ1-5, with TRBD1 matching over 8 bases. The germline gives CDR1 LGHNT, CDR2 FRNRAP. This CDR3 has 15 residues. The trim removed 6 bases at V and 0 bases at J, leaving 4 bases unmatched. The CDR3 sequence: CASGPGQGSNQPQHF. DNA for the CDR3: TGTGCTAGTGGCCCCGGACAGGGTAGCAATCAGCCCCAGCATTTT.

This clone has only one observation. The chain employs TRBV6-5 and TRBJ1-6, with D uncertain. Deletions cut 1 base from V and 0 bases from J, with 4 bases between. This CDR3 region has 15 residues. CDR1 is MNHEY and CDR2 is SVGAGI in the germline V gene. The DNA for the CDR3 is TGTGCCAGCAGTTACTTCTTCTCCTATAATTCACCCCTCCACTTT. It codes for CASSYFFSYNSPLHF.

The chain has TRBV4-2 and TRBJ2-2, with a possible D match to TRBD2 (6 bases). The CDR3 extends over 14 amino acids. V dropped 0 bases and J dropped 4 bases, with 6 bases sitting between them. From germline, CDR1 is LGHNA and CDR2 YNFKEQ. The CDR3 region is CASSQEGGTGELFF. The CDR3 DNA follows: TGTGCCAGCAGCCAAGAGGGGGGCACCGGGGAGCTGTTTTTT.

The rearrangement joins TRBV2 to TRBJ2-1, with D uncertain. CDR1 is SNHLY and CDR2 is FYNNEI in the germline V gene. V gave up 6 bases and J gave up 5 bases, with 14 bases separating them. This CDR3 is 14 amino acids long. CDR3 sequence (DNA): TGTGCCAGCAGGCTGACCCTAGAACACAATGAGCAGTTCTTC. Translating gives CASRLTLEHNEQFF. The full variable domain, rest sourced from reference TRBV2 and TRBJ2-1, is EPEVTQTPSHQVTQMGQEVILRCVPISNHLYFYWYRQILGQKVEFLVSFYNNEISEKSEIFDDQFSVERPDGSNFTLKIRSTKLEDSAMYFCASRLTLEHNEQFFGPGTRLTVL.

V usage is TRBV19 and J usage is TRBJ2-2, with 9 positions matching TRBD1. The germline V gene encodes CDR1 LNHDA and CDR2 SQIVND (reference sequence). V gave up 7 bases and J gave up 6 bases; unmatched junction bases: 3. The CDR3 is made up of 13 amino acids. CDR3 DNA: TGTGCCAGTACCGGGACAGGGTCCGGGGAGCTGTTTTTT. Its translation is CASTGTGSGELFF.

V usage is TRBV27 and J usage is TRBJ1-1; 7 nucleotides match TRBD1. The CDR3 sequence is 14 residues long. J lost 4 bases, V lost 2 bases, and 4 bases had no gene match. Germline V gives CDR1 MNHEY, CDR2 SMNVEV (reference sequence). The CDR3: CASSLGTDSTEAFF. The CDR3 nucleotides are TGTGCCAGCAGTTTAGGGACAGACAGCACTGAAGCTTTCTTT.

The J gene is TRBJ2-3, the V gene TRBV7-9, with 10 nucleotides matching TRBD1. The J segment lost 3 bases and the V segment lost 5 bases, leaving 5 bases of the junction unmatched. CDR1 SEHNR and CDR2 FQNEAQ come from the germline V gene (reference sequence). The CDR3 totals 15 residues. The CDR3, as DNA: TGTGCCAGCAGCCTACGGACAGGGGGGACAGATACGCAGTATTTT. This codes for CASSLRTGGTDTQYF.

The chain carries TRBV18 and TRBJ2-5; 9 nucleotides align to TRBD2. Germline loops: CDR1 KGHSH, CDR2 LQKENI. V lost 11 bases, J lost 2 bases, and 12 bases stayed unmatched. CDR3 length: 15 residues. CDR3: CASRVGAGGQETQYF. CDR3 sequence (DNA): TGTGCCTCCCGCGTAGGAGCGGGGGGACAAGAGACCCAGTACTTC.

CDR3 nucleotides: TGTGCCAGCAGTTTCCAGACAGGGACCCCGGTGGAAGCTTTCTTT. Amino acids: CASSFQTGTPVEAFF. The chain couples TRBV6-6 to TRBJ1-1, with TRBD1 identical over 7 bases. The CDR3 consists of 15 residues. V gave up 4 bases and J gave up 8 bases; unmatched junction bases: 13. Germline CDR1 and CDR2: MNHNY and SVGAGI (reference sequence).

CDR3 sequence: CASSREGGQPQHF. For the CDR3, the DNA is TGTGCCAGCAGTAGGGAGGGCGGTCAGCCCCAGCATTTT. V is TRBV6-1 and J is TRBJ1-5; D gene ambiguous. V lost 5 bases to trimming and J lost 6 bases, with 11 bases between them. This CDR3 spans 13 amino acids. Germline V gene sequence: CDR1 MNHNS, CDR2 SASEGT.

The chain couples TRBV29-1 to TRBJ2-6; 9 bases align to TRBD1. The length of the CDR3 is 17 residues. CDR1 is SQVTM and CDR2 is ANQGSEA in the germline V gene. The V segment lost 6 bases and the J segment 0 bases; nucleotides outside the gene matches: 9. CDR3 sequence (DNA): TGCAGCGTGGAGCCGGGACAGGGTGGCTCTGGGGCCAACGTCCTGACTTTC. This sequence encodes CSVEPGQGGSGANVLTF.

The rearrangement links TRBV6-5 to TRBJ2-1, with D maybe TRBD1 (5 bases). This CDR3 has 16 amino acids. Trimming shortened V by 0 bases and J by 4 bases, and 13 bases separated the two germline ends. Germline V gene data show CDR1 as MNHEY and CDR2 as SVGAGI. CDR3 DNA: TGTGCCAGCAGTTACTCAGGGGCCCTCAGGTACAATGAGCAGTTCTTC. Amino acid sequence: CASSYSGALRYNEQFF.

CDR3 loop: CASSLATGGLNTQYF. For the CDR3, the DNA is TGTGCCAGCAGCTTAGCGACAGGGGGATTAAATACGCAGTATTTT. The rearrangement joins TRBV7-6 to TRBJ2-3; 9 bases match TRBD1. The CDR3 is 15 amino acids. Trimming removed 0 bases from V and 7 bases from J; junction bases left unmatched: 5. Germline CDR1 SGHVS, CDR2 FNYEAQ. Drawing the rest from reference TRBV7-6 and TRBJ2-3, the complete variable domain is GAGVSQSPRYKVTKRGQDVALRCDPISGHVSLYWYRQALGQGPEFLTYFNYEAQQDKSGLPNDRFSAERPEGSISTLTIQRTEQRDSAMYRCASSLATGGLNTQYFGPGTRLTVL.

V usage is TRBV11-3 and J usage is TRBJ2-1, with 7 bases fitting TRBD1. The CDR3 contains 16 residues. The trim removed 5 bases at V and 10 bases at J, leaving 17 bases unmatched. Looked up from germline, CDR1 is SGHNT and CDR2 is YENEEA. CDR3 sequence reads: CASSQTVGLTRGEQFF. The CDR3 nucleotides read TGTGCCAGCAGCCAAACCGTGGGCCTCACCAGGGGGGAGCAGTTCTTC.

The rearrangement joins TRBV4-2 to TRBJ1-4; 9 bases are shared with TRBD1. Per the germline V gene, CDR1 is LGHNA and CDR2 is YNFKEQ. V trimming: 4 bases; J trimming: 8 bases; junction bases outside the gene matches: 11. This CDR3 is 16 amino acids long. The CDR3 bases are TGTGCCAGCAGCCTATCGACAGGGGGTGGACGGGAAAAACTGTTTTTT. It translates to CASSLSTGGGREKLFF.